This T cell receptor beta chain emerged from a study of lymphopenia after photon versus proton radiotherapy. Comment on this clone: Its matching antigen is unknown.

V lost 1 base to trimming and J lost 0 bases, with 10 bases between them. Germline V lookup: CDR1 SGHAT, CDR2 FQNNGV. The CDR3 has 15 amino acids. Whole-study findings and limits: Post-nadir diversity loss with photons came from oligoclonal expansion, particularly CD8+ Temra cells.

Using immunoSEQ multiplex PCR, the repertoire was profiled, and TCRdb retains in-frame clones only, with some absent. The profile shows roughly 26,000 clones, approximately 88% of them singletons. The sequence derives from a man in his forties with gastric cancer. The V gene is TRBV11-2, the J gene TRBJ2-7; D not certain. Sample: peripheral blood, taken from a patient treated with photon-based radiotherapy. In DNA, the CDR3 is TGTGCCAGCAGCTTAGTAGGCAAGGCCTCCTACGAGCAGTACTTC. Translation: CASSLVGKASYEQYF. Filled out from reference TRBV11-2 and TRBJ2-7, the complete variable domain reads EAGVAQSPRYKIIEKRQSVAFWCNPISGHATLYWYQQILGQGPKLLIQFQNNGVVDDSQLPKDRFSAERLKGVDSTLKIQPAKLEDSAVYLCASSLVGKASYEQYFGPGTRLTVT.